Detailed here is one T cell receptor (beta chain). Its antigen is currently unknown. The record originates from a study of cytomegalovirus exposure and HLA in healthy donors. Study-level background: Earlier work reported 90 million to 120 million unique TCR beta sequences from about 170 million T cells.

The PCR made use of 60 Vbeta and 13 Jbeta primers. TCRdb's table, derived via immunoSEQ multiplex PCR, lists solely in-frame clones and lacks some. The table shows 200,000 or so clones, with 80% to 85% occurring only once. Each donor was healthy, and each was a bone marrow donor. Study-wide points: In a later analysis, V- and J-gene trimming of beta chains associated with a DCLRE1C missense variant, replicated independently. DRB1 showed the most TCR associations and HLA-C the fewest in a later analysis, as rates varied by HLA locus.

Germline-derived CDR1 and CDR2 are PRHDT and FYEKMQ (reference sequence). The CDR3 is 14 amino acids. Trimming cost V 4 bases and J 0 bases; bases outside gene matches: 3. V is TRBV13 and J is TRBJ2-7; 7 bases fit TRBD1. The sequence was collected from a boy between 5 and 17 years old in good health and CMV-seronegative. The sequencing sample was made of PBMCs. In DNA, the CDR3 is TGTGCCAGCAGCTCGGGACAGTTCTCCTACGAGCAGTACTTC. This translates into CASSSGQFSYEQYF.